The 2 T cell receptor beta chains below were found in one sample sequenced in a study of cytomegalovirus exposure and HLA in healthy donors. This PCR relied on a set of 60 Vbeta primers and 13 Jbeta primers. Profiled with immunoSEQ multiplex PCR; TCRdb holds only in-frame clones, not every one. The sample shows some 150,000 clones, around three quarters of them seen only once. The sample taken for sequencing was PBMCs. Receptors originate from a man between 35 and 55 years old in good health and CMV-seropositive.

CDR3 bases: TGTGCCAGCAGCTTCCTAGGGAGGAACACCATATATTTT. It translates to CASSFLGRNTIYF. V is TRBV13 and J is TRBJ1-3; no clear D gene. Germline V gives CDR1 PRHDT, CDR2 FYEKMQ (reference sequence). Between the trimmed V and J ends, which lost 3 bases and 7 bases, there was a span of 10 bases. The CDR3 has 13 residues.

The rearrangement links TRBV2 to TRBJ2-1, with 10 bases identical to TRBD2. J gave up 4 bases and V 5 bases, and 8 bases lay outside the gene matches. Germline-derived CDR1 and CDR2 are SNHLY and FYNNEI. CDR3 length equals 16 residues. CDR3 loop: CASSMTSGSRYNEQFF. The DNA for the CDR3 is TGTGCCAGCAGTATGACTAGCGGGTCTCGGTACAATGAGCAGTTCTTC.